This T cell receptor (beta chain) was retrieved from a study of vaccination and CD4 T cells after COVID-19. Whole-study results and caveats: In median terms, SARS-CoV-2-reactive clonotypes went from about 20 to 38, a nonsignificant rise.

Sequenced with the Oncomine TCR Beta short-read assay was DNA taken from cultured CD4+ T cells. TCRdb processed the PCR reads anew with MiXCR; each CDR3 protein has one entry. This table has around 18,000 distinct CDR3 sequences, about 51% appearing once. V shed 4 bases and J 7 bases; nucleotides not matched to a gene: 10. Germline CDR1 reads KGHDR; CDR2 reads SFDVKD. This CDR3 is 18 amino acids long. Time point described: late sampling 161 to 241 days after vaccination in a few convalescent patients. As for treatment: roughly 10-day PBMC culture with coronavirus spike peptide pools or control peptides (ViraFEST assay). Positive PCR dates spanned March to December 2020, predating US Alpha, Beta and Delta variants. Cultures got half-medium changes with IL-2 on days 3 and 7. On this clonotype itself: Antigen specificity is unknown.

The J gene is TRBJ2-2, the V gene TRBV24-1, with TRBD2 identical over 14 bases. This sequence originates from a human donor who had recovered from COVID-19. Sequenced here: CD4+ T cells from blood, cultured in vitro, sampled about 7 months after SARS-CoV-2 vaccination. CDR3 region: CATSDTGTSGRRGGELFF. The CDR3 region has the DNA TGTGCCACCAGTGACACGGGGACTAGCGGGAGACGGGGCGGGGAGCTGTTTTTT.